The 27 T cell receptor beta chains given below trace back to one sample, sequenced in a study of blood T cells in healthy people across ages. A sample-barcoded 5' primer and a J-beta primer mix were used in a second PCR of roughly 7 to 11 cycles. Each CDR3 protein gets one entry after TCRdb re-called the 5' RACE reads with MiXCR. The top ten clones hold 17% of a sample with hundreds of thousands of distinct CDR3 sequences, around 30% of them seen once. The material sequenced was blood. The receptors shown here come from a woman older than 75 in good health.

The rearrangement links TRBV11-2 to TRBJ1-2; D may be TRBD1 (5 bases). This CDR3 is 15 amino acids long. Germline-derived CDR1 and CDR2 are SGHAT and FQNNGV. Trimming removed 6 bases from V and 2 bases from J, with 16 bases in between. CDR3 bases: TGTGCCAGCAGTTACTCAAGGGGAGGGAACTATGGCTACACCTTC. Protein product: CASSYSRGGNYGYTF.

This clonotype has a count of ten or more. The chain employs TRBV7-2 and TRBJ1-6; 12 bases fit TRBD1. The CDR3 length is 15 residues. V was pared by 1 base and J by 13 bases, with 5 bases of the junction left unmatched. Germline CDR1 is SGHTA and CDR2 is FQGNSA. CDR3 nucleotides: TGTGCCAGCAGCTTAGTAGGGACAGGGGGCACTCCCCTCCACTTT. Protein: CASSLVGTGGTPLHF.

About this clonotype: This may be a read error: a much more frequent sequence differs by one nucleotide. The CDR3 DNA follows: TGTGCCAGCAGTCCCGCCAGGGGTCTACTGGTTGAGACCCAGTACTTC. It encodes CASSPARGLLVETQYF. The rearrangement uses TRBV6-5 and TRBJ2-5, with D perhaps TRBD1 (6 bases). CDR3 size: 16 residues. The V end was cut by 5 bases, the J end by 5 bases, with 21 bases between. Germline V gives CDR1 MNHEY, CDR2 SVGAGI.

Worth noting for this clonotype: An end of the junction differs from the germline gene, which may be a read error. In nucleotides, the CDR3 is TGTACCAGCAGCCGCTCTATGTTTTTAGATACGCAGTATTTT. This codes for CTSSRSMFLDTQYF. The chain is built from TRBV5-5 and TRBJ2-3; D call uncertain. This CDR3 spans 14 amino acids. Germline assignment: CDR1 SGHKS and CDR2 YYEKEE (reference sequence).

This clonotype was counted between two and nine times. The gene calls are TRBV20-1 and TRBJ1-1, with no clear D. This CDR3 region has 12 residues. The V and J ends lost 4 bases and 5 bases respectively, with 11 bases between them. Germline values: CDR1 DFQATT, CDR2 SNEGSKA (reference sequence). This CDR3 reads CSAKGSGTEAFF. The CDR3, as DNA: TGCAGTGCTAAAGGGAGTGGAACTGAAGCTTTCTTT.

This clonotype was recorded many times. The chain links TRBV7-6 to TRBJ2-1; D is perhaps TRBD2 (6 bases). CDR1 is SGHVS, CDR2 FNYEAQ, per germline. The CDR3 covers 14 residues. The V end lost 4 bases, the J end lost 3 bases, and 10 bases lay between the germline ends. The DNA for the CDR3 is TGTGCCAGCAGCTATATGGAGGGCTACAATGAGCAGTTCTTC. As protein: CASSYMEGYNEQFF.

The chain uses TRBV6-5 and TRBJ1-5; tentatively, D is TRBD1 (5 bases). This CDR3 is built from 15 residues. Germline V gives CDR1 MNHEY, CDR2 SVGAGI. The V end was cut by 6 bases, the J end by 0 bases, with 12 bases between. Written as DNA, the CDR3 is TGTGCCAGCAGGATCGGGGGGAATAGCAATCAGCCCCAGCATTTT. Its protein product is CASRIGGNSNQPQHF.

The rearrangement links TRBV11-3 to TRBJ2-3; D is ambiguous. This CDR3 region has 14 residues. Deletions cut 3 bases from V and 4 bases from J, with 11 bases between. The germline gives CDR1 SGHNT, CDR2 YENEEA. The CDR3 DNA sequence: TGTGCCAGCAGCTTGGCCTGGAGCGCAGATACGCAGTATTTT. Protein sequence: CASSLAWSADTQYF. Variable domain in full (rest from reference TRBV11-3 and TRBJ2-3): EAGVVQSPRYKIIEKKQPVAFWCNPISGHNTLYWYLQNLGQGPELLIRYENEEAVDDSQLPKDRFSAERLKGVDSTLKIQPAELGDSAVYLCASSLAWSADTQYFGPGTRLTVL.

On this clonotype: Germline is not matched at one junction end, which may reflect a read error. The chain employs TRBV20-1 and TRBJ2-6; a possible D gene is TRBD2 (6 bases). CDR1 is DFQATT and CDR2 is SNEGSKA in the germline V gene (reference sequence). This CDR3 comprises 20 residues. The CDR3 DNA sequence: TGCAGTGCTAGAGATGAGAAGGCCGGGGGTCCTTTTTCTGTGGCCAACGTCCTGACTTTC. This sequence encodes CSARDEKAGGPFSVANVLTF.

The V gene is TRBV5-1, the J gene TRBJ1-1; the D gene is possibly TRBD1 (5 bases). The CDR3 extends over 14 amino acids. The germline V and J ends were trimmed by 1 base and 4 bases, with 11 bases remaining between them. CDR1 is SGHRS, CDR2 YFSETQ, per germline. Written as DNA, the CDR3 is TGCGCCAGCAGCTTGAAACTGAGGGGCACTGAAGCTTTCTTT. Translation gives CASSLKLRGTEAFF.

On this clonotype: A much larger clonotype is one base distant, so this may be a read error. The CDR3 DNA reads as TGTGCCAGCAGCCCAGGGACACCGGATGGCCACACCTTC. Protein product: CASSPGTPDGHTF. The rearrangement uses TRBV7-2 and TRBJ1-2, with D perhaps matching TRBD1 (6 bases). The CDR3 sequence is 13 residues long. CDR1 SGHTA and CDR2 FQGNSA come from the germline V gene.

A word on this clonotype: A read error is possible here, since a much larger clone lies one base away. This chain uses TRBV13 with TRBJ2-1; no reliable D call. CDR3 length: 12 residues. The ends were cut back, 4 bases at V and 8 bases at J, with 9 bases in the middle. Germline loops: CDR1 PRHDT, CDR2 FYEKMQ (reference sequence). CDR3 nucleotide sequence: TGTGCCAGCAGCTCAGAAAGTGATGAGCAGTTCTTC. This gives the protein CASSSESDEQFF.

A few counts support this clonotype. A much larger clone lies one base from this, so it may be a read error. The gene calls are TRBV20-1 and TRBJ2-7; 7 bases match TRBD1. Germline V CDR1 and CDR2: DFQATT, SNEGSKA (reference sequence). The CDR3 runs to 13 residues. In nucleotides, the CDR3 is TGCAGTGCGATAGACAGGGAACCCTACGAGCGGTACTTC. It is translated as CSAIDREPYERYF.

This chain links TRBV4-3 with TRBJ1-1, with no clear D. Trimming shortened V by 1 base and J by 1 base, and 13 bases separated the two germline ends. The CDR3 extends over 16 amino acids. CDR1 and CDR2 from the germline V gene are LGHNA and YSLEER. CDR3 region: CASSQGSTRANTEAFF. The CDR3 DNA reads TGCGCCAGCAGCCAAGGGTCGACGAGGGCGAACACTGAAGCTTTCTTT.

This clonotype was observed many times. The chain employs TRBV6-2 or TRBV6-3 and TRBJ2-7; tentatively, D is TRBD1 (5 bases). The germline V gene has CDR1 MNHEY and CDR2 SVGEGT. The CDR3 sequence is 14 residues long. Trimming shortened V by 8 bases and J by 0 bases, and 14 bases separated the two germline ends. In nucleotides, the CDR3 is TGTGCCAGCCGAAGTACGACAGTCTCCTACGAGCAGTACTTC. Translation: CASRSTTVSYEQYF.

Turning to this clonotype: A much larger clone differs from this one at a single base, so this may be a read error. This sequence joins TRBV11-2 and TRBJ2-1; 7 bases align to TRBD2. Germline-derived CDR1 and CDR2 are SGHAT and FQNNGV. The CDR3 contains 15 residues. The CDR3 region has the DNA TGTGCCAGCAGCTTAGAGGGGGGGTCCTACGATGAGCAGTTCTTC. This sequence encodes CASSLEGGSYDEQFF.

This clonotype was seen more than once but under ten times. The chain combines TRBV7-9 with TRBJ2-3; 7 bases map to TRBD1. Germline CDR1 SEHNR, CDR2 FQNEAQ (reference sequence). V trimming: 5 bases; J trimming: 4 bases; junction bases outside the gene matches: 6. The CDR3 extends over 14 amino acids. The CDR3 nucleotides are TGTGCCAGCAGCGTCTACAGGGGTGCAGATACGCAGTATTTT. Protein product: CASSVYRGADTQYF.

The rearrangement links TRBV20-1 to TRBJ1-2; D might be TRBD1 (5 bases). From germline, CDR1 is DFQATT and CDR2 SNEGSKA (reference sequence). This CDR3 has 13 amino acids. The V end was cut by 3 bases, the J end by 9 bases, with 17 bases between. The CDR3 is CSASQGGRFSYTF. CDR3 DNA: TGCAGTGCTAGTCAGGGAGGCAGATTCAGCTACACCTTC.

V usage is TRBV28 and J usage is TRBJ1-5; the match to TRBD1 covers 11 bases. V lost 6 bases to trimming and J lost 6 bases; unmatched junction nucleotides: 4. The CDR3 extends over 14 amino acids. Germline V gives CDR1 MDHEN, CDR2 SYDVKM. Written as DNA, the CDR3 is TGTGCCAGCAGGCGGACAGGGGGCAGTCAGCCCCAGCATTTT. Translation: CASRRTGGSQPQHF.

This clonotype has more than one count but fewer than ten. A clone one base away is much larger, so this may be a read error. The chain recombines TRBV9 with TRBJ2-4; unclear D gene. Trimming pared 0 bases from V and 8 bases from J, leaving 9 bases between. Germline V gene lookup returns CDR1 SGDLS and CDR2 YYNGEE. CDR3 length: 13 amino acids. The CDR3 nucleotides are TGTGCCAGCAGCGTAGGGCCTCAGGACATTCAGTACTTC. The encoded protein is CASSVGPQDIQYF.

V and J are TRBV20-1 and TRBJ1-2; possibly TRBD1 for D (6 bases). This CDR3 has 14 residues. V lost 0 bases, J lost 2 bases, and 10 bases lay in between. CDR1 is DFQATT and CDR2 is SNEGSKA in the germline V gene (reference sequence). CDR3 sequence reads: CSARDGGRNYGYTF. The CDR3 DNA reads TGCAGTGCTAGAGATGGGGGGCGCAACTATGGCTACACCTTC.

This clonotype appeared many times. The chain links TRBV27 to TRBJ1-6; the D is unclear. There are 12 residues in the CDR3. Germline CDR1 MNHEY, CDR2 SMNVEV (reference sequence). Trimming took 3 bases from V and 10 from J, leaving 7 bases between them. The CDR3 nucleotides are TGTGCCAGCAGTTTTTTGAGGTCACCCCTCCACTTT. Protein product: CASSFLRSPLHF.

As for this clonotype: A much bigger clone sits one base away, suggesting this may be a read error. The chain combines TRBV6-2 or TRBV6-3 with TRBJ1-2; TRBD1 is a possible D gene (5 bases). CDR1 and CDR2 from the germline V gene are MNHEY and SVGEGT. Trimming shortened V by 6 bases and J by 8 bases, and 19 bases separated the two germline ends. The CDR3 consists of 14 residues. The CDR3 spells CASRPDWDSRGYTF. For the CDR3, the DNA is TGTGCCAGCAGACCTGACTGGGACTCGAGGGGCTACACCTTC.

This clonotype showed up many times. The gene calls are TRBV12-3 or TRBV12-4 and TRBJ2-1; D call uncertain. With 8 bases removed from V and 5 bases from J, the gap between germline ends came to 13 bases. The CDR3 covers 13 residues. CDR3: CASSAANDNEQFF. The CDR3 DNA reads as TGTGCCAGCTCCGCTGCCAATGACAATGAGCAGTTCTTC.

The CDR3 nucleotides are TGCGCCAGCAGTGACCTCTTTGCAGATACGCAGTATTTT. Amino acid sequence: CASSDLFADTQYF. The V and J genes are TRBV10-1 and TRBJ2-3; the D is unclear. V lost 3 bases and J lost 4, with 8 bases in between. The CDR3 contains 13 residues. CDR1 WNHNN and CDR2 SYGVQD come from the germline V gene (reference sequence).

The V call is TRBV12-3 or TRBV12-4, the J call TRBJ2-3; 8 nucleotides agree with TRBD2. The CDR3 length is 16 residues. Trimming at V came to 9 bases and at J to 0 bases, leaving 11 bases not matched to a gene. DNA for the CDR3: TGTGCCAGTCGCGGGGGGATCCGAGTGAGCACAGATACGCAGTATTTT. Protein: CASRGGIRVSTDTQYF.

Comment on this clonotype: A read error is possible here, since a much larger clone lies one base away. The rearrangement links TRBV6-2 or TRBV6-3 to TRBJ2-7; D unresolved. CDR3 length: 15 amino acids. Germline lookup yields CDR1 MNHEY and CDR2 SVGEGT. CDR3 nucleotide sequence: TGTGCCAGCACCCTACAACCGGGTTATCCCTACGAGCAGAACTTC. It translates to CASTLQPGYPYEQNF.